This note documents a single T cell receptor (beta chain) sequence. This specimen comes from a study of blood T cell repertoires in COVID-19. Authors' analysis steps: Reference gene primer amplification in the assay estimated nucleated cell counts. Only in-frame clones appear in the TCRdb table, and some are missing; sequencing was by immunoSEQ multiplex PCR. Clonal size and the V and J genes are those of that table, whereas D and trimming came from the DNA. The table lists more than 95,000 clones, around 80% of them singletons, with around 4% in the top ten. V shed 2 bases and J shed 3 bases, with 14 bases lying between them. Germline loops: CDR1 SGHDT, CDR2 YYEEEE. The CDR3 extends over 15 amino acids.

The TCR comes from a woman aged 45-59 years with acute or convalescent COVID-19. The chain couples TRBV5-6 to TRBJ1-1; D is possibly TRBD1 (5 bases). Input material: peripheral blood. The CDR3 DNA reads TGTGCCAGCAGCTTTCCAGGGTCGTGGGACACTGAAGCTTTCTTT. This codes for CASSFPGSWDTEAFF.